This entry lists 29 T cell receptor beta chains sequenced from one sample in a study of OX40 agonist ivuxolimab in advanced cancers. TCRdb's copy holds only in-frame clones and misses some; the assay was immunoSEQ multiplex PCR. Among approximately 90,000 clones, roughly nine tenths were seen once, and the ten largest hold roughly 9.4%. This sample comprised CD4+ or CD8+ T cells sorted from blood, obtained in a trial of the OX40 agonist ivuxolimab. The receptor set was obtained from an adult with an advanced solid tumor such as melanoma, head and neck, liver or kidney cancer.

V is TRBV7-2 and J is TRBJ1-1; no firm D call. Germline values: CDR1 SGHTA, CDR2 FQGNSA. The CDR3 consists of 15 residues. Trimming pared 2 bases from V and 1 base from J, leaving 11 bases between. CDR3 protein: CASSLTPLGNTEAFF. CDR3 coding DNA: TGTGCCAGCAGCTTAACCCCTTTAGGGAACACTGAAGCTTTCTTT.

The chain is built from TRBV6-5 and TRBJ1-2; 7 nucleotides match TRBD1. The CDR3 consists of 13 residues. V dropped 6 bases and J dropped 5; count of bases not matched to a gene: 6. Germline V lookup: CDR1 MNHEY, CDR2 SVGAGI. CDR3 bases: TGTGCCAGCAGCCGCCGGGACAGTTATGGCTACACCTTC. It translates to CASSRRDSYGYTF.

J is TRBJ2-7 and V is TRBV5-4, with TRBD2 matching over 14 bases. The CDR3 is 16 amino acids. The V segment lost 4 bases and the J segment 6 bases; nucleotides outside the gene matches: 9. Germline-derived CDR1 and CDR2 are SGHNT and YYREEE (reference sequence). Written as DNA, the CDR3 is TGTGCCAGCAGCACTGGACTAGCGGGAGGCTTGCTCGAGCAGTACTTC. Translated, it gives CASSTGLAGGLLEQYF. Full variable domain (rest looked up from reference TRBV5-4 and TRBJ2-7): ETGVTQSPTHLIKTRGQQVTLRCSSQSGHNTVSWYQQALGQGPQFIFQYYREEENGRGNFPPRFSGLQFPNYSSELNVNALELDDSALYLCASSTGLAGGLLEQYFGPGTRLTVT.

The genes are TRBV5-1 and TRBJ1-1; D is unclear. The germline V gene has CDR1 SGHRS and CDR2 YFSETQ. With 4 bases removed from V and 0 bases from J, the gap between germline ends came to 7 bases. The CDR3 consists of 13 residues. The CDR3 bases are TGCGCCAGCAGCCCCCGGGTGAACACTGAAGCTTTCTTT. It translates to CASSPRVNTEAFF. Looking up the rest from reference TRBV5-1 and TRBJ1-1 gives the full variable domain: KAGVTQTPRYLIKTRGQQVTLSCSPISGHRSVSWYQQTPGQGLQFLFEYFSETQRNKGNFPGRFSGRQFSNSRSEMNVSTLELGDSALYLCASSPRVNTEAFFGQGTRLTVV.

In DNA form, the CDR3 reads TGTGCCAGCAGTTTCACTGGACGAAGGGCTTTCTTT. Translated, it gives CASSFTGRRAFF. The chain links TRBV28 to TRBJ1-1; D is unresolved. Germline CDR1 MDHEN, CDR2 SYDVKM. V lost 3 bases and J lost 11, with 13 bases in between. The length of the CDR3 is 12 residues.

The chain is built from TRBV5-4 and TRBJ1-1; D uncertain. The CDR3 contains 12 residues. V shed 0 bases and J shed 5 bases, with 5 bases lying between them. The V gene's germline CDR1 is SGHNT and CDR2 YYREEE (reference sequence). CDR3 in amino acids: CASSLESTEAFF. CDR3 coding DNA: TGTGCCAGCAGCTTGGAATCTACTGAAGCTTTCTTT.

V gene TRBV6-1 combines with J gene TRBJ1-1, with D hard to call. Trimming left V 4 bases short and J 0 bases short, with 12 bases between. The CDR3 contains 15 residues. Looked up from germline, CDR1 is MNHNS and CDR2 is SASEGT. The CDR3 region has the DNA TGTGCCAGCAGTGGAAGGGTGGGCCTGAACACTGAAGCTTTCTTT. Protein: CASSGRVGLNTEAFF.

CDR3 in DNA: TGTGCCAGCAGCTTAAGTCGGCTAGGGGGGAGTCAGGGGCAGTTCTTC. It is translated as CASSLSRLGGSQGQFF. This chain links TRBV7-9 with TRBJ2-1, with D perhaps matching TRBD1 or TRBD2 (6 bases each). Per the germline V gene, CDR1 is SEHNR and CDR2 is FQNEAQ (reference sequence). V was clipped by 2 bases and J by 12 bases, with 23 bases between them. CDR3 length: 16 residues.

V is TRBV5-4 and J is TRBJ1-1, with D tentatively TRBD1 (6 bases). Trimming removed 4 bases at V and 0 bases at J, with 10 bases between. Germline V gene lookup returns CDR1 SGHNT and CDR2 YYREEE (reference sequence). The CDR3 is 14 residues long. This CDR3 reads CASSPDRMNTEAFF. The DNA for the CDR3 is TGTGCCAGCAGCCCGGACAGAATGAACACTGAAGCTTTCTTT. The full variable domain, rest sourced from reference TRBV5-4 and TRBJ1-1, is ETGVTQSPTHLIKTRGQQVTLRCSSQSGHNTVSWYQQALGQGPQFIFQYYREEENGRGNFPPRFSGLQFPNYSSELNVNALELDDSALYLCASSPDRMNTEAFFGQGTRLTVV.

The V gene is TRBV9, the J gene TRBJ2-7, with D unresolved. The CDR3 is 12 residues long. Germline V gene data show CDR1 as SGDLS and CDR2 as YYNGEE. Trimming removed 3 bases from V and 1 base from J, with 5 bases in between. The CDR3 reads CASSGRSYEQYF. The CDR3, as DNA: TGTGCCAGCAGCGGTAGATCCTACGAGCAGTACTTC.

The table lists this clone with a count of one. The V gene is TRBV29-1, the J gene TRBJ1-6; the D is unclear. Trimming pared 5 bases from V and 4 bases from J, leaving 6 bases between. Germline assignment: CDR1 SQVTM and CDR2 ANQGSEA. The CDR3 is made up of 12 amino acids. CDR3 sequence reads: CSVREYNSPLHF. Here the CDR3 DNA reads TGCAGCGTTCGGGAGTATAATTCACCCCTCCACTTT. The variable domain in full, with the rest retrieved from reference TRBV29-1 and TRBJ1-6, is SAVISQKPSRDICQRGTSLTIQCQVDSQVTMMFWYRQQPGQSLTLIATANQGSEATYESGFVIDKFPISRPNLTFSTLTVSNMSPEDSSIYLCSVREYNSPLHFGNGTRLTVT.

This rearrangement joins TRBV5-1 to TRBJ2-1; a weak D match, TRBD2 (5 bases). Germline values: CDR1 SGHRS, CDR2 YFSETQ. Trimming removed 0 bases from V and 2 bases from J, with 12 bases in between. This CDR3 has 16 residues. CDR3 in amino acids: CASSLAASFPYNEQFF. CDR3 in DNA: TGCGCCAGCAGCTTGGCCGCTAGCTTCCCCTACAATGAGCAGTTCTTC.

The J gene is TRBJ1-1, the V gene TRBV28; no reliable D call. The CDR3 has 11 amino acids. V was shortened by 8 bases and J by 6 bases, with 10 bases between the two germline ends. From germline, CDR1 is MDHEN and CDR2 SYDVKM. CDR3 bases: TGTGCCAGCCAGTTCCCCTCTGAAGCTTTCTTT. Protein sequence: CASQFPSEAFF.

The chain links TRBV27 to TRBJ2-1, with 15 bases lining up with TRBD2. The CDR3 contains 15 residues. After removal of 5 bases from V and 7 bases from J, the junction contained 3 bases not matched to a gene. Germline V gene lookup returns CDR1 MNHEY and CDR2 SMNVEV (reference sequence). CDR3 bases: TGTGCCAGCAGTCGGACTAGCGGGAGGGATAATGAGCAGTTCTTC. As protein: CASSRTSGRDNEQFF.

In this sample, this clone turned up a few times. V is TRBV18 and J is TRBJ2-7; no reliable D call. Per the germline V gene, CDR1 is KGHSH and CDR2 is LQKENI. The germline V and J ends were trimmed by 4 bases and 3 bases, with 13 bases remaining between them. The CDR3 runs 14 residues. The CDR3 protein is CASSLQATDYEQYF. CDR3 DNA: TGTGCCAGCTCACTCCAAGCGACCGACTACGAGCAGTACTTC.

The V gene is TRBV28, the J gene TRBJ2-7; D gene ambiguous. The V and J ends lost 5 bases and 0 bases respectively, with 5 bases between them. Germline V gene sequence: CDR1 MDHEN, CDR2 SYDVKM. There are 12 residues in the CDR3. The chain's CDR3 is CASSENSYEQYF. DNA of the CDR3: TGTGCCAGCAGTGAGAACTCCTACGAGCAGTACTTC.

This clone was observed a single time. The chain recombines TRBV30 with TRBJ1-2; the D is unclear. The germline V gene has CDR1 GTSNPN and CDR2 SVGIG (reference sequence). V was pared by 0 bases and J by 0 bases, with 14 bases between. The CDR3 consists of 16 residues. Here the CDR3 DNA reads TGTGCCTGGAGTGTACTTAGACGGATAGCTAACTATGGCTACACCTTC. Its protein product is CAWSVLRRIANYGYTF.

The chain is built from TRBV6-1 and TRBJ1-3; D unclear. V lost 8 bases, J lost 0 bases, and 5 bases lay in between. This CDR3 contains 12 residues. Germline V gives CDR1 MNHNS, CDR2 SASEGT. For the CDR3, the DNA is TGTGCCAGCCAGAGCTCTGGAAACACCATATATTTT. Its translation is CASQSSGNTIYF.

This chain connects TRBV4-2 to TRBJ2-1; 7 positions match TRBD2. The germline gives CDR1 LGHNA, CDR2 YNFKEQ. The CDR3 is made up of 16 amino acids. Trimming at V came to 0 bases and at J to 4 bases, leaving 6 bases not matched to a gene. The CDR3 bases are TGTGCCAGCAGCCAAGATTGGCGGGGGACTTACAATGAGCAGTTCTTC. This encodes CASSQDWRGTYNEQFF.

As concerns this clone: A read error likely explains this, since a far larger clone differs by one base. The J gene is TRBJ1-1, the V gene TRBV6-1, with D possibly TRBD1 on 6 matching bases. Germline V gives CDR1 MNHNS, CDR2 SASEGT. Trimming removed 6 bases at V and 4 bases at J, with 9 bases between. The CDR3 consists of 12 residues. The CDR3, as DNA: TGTGCCAGCAGCCCAGGGGTCACTGAAGCTTTCTTT. Residues: CASSPGVTEAFF.

The V call is TRBV12-5, the J call TRBJ2-1; no reliable D call. The length of the CDR3 is 13 residues. Trimming shortened V by 1 base and J by 7 bases, and 8 bases separated the two germline ends. CDR1 is LGHNT, CDR2 FRNRAP, per germline. This chain's CDR3 is CASGLDRWNEQFF. In nucleotides, the CDR3 is TGTGCTAGTGGTTTGGACCGGTGGAATGAGCAGTTCTTC. Looking up the rest from reference TRBV12-5 and TRBJ2-1 gives the full variable domain: DARVTQTPRHKVTEMGQEVTMRCQPILGHNTVFWYRQTMMQGLELLAYFRNRAPLDDSGMPKDRFSAEMPDATLATLKIQPSEPRDSAVYFCASGLDRWNEQFFGPGTRLTVL.

About this clone: No conserved phenylalanine or tryptophan is present at the end of the CDR3, so a read error is the likely explanation. The DNA is omitted, as the CDR3 cannot be located on it reliably, and the CDR3 follows TCRdb's listing. CDR3 protein: CASSIDRLVGVL. The V call is TRBV19, the J call TRBJ2-7; the table's D call TRBD2 went unverified against the DNA. The CDR3 is 12 amino acids in total, end residues counted. The germline V gene encodes CDR1 LNHDA and CDR2 SQIVND (reference sequence).

The CDR3, as DNA: TGTGCCAGCAGTTTACCCGGACAGGGGGCATACGAGCAGTACTTC. Residues: CASSLPGQGAYEQYF. The chain uses TRBV28 and TRBJ2-7; 11 nucleotides line up with TRBD1. Trimming took 2 bases from V and 4 from J; bases not matched to a gene: 4. CDR1 is MDHEN and CDR2 is SYDVKM in the germline V gene. This CDR3 region has 15 residues.

The V gene is TRBV30, the J gene TRBJ2-7; 8 bases are shared with TRBD1. V gave up 5 bases and J gave up 1 base; unmatched junction bases: 4. CDR3 length equals 13 residues. Germline CDR1 and CDR2: GTSNPN and SVGIG (reference sequence). This chain's CDR3 is CAWGQGLSYEQYF. In DNA, the CDR3 is TGTGCCTGGGGACAGGGTCTGTCCTACGAGCAGTACTTC.

This chain connects TRBV2 to TRBJ2-7, with 8 bases fitting TRBD2. The CDR3 contains 14 residues. V shed 4 bases, J shed 5 bases, and the junction held 7 bases outside the gene matches. Germline CDR1 reads SNHLY; CDR2 reads FYNNEI. The CDR3 here is CASSVSGSPHEQYF. CDR3 sequence (DNA): TGTGCCAGCAGTGTCAGCGGGAGTCCCCACGAGCAGTACTTC.

The rearrangement joins TRBV1 to TRBJ2-1; the table calls TRBD2, which could not be checked here. TRBV1 is recorded as a pseudogene. There are 18 residues in the CDR3. CDR3 in amino acids: CTSSQGPGREGLDNEQFF. The CDR3 coding sequence is TGCACCAGCAGCCAAGGCCCGGGGCGGGAGGGCCTCGACAATGAGCAGTTCTTC.

The sample holds one count of this clone. The chain couples TRBV11-3 to TRBJ2-6; maybe TRBD1 (6 bases). Deletions cut 5 bases from V and 2 bases from J, with 10 bases between. The CDR3 has 15 amino acids. Germline lookup yields CDR1 SGHNT and CDR2 YENEEA. CDR3 protein: CASSHRDTGANVLTF. CDR3 nucleotides: TGTGCCAGCAGCCACAGGGACACTGGGGCCAACGTCCTGACTTTC.

The chain's CDR3 is CASSERDRVTGELFF. CDR3 nucleotides: TGTGCCAGCAGCGAGCGGGACAGGGTAACCGGGGAGCTGTTTTTT. The chain employs TRBV14 and TRBJ2-2, with 9 bases identical to TRBD1. Unmatched junction bases numbered 6, after V lost 5 bases and J lost 5 bases. CDR3 length: 15 residues. Per the germline V gene, CDR1 is SGHDN and CDR2 is FVKESK.

This rearrangement joins TRBV5-5 to TRBJ1-5; D might be TRBD1 (5 bases). The CDR3 covers 14 residues. The germline V and J ends were trimmed by 0 bases and 6 bases, with 10 bases remaining between them. Germline CDR1 SGHKS, CDR2 YYEKEE (reference sequence). In DNA form, the CDR3 reads TGTGCCAGCAGCTTGGCCGGTGGGGGTCAGCCCCAGCATTTT. This translates into CASSLAGGGQPQHF.